This T cell receptor (beta chain) was sequenced in a study of control samples from healthy donors and cancer patients. Using immunoSEQ multiplex PCR, the repertoire was profiled, and TCRdb retains in-frame clones only, with some absent. The sample has 130,000 to 150,000 clones; 85% to 95% are singletons. J was trimmed by 3 bases and V by 0 bases; bases with no gene match: 7. Germline CDR1 is LNHDA and CDR2 is SQIVND (reference sequence). This CDR3 is 17 amino acids long. The chain carries TRBV19 and TRBJ2-1; 8 nucleotides line up with TRBD1. Material for sequencing was PBMCs. The source is a man between 60 and 75 years old with colorectal cancer. The CDR3 spells CASSIDPQGASYNEQFF. The CDR3 DNA reads as TGTGCCAGTAGTATAGATCCCCAGGGGGCCAGCTACAATGAGCAGTTCTTC. Full variable domain (remainder filled in from reference TRBV19 and TRBJ2-1): DGGITQSPKYLFRKEGQNVTLSCEQNLNHDAMYWYRQDPGQGLRLIYYSQIVNDFQKGDIAEGYSVSREKKESFPLTVTSAQKNPTAFYLCASSIDPQGASYNEQFFGPGTRLTVL.